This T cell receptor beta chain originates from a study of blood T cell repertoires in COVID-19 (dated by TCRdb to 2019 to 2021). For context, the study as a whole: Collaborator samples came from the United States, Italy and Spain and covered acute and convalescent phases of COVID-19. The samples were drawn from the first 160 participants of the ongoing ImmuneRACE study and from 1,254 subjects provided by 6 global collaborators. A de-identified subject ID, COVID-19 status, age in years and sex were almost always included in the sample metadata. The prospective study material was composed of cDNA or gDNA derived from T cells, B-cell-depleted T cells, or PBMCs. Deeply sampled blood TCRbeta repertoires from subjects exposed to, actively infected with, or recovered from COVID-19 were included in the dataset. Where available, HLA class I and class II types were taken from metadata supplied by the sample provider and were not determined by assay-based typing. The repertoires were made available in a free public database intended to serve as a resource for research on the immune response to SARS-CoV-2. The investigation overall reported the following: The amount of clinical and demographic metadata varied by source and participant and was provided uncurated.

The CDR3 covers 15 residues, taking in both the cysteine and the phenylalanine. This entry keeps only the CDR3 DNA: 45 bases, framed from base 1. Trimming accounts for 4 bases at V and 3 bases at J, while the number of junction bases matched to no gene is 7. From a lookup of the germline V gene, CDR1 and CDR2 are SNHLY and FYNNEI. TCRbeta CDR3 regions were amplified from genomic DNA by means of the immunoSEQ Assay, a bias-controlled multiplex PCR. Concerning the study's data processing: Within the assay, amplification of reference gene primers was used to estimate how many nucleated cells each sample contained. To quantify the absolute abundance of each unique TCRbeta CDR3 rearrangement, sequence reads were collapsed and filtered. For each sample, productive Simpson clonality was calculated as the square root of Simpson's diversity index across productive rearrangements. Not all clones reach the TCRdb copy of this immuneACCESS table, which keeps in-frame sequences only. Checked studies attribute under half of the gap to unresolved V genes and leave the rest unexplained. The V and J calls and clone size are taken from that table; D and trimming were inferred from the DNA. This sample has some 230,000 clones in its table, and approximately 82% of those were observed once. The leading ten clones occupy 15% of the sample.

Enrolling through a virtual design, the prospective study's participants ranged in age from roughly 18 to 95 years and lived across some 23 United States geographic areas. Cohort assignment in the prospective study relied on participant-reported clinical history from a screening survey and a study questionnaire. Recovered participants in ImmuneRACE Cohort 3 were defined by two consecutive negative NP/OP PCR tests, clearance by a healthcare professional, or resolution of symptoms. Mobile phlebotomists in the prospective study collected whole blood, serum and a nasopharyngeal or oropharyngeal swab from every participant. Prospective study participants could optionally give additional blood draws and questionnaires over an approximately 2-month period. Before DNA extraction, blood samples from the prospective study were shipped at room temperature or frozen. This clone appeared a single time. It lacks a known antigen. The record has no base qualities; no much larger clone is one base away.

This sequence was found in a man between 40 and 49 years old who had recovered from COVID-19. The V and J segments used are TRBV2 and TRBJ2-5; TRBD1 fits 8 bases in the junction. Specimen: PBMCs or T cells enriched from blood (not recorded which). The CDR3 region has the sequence CASSGSGGSKETQYF. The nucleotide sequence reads TGTGCCAGCAGTGGCTCAGGGGGCAGCAAAGAGACCCAGTACTTC.